Listed below are T cell receptor beta chains from one sample, sequenced in a study of blood T cell repertoires in COVID-19. TCRdb's table, derived via immunoSEQ multiplex PCR, lists solely in-frame clones and lacks some. The sample lists around 170,000 clones, about nine tenths occurring once. The sequencing input was peripheral blood. The origin of the receptors is a woman in her thirties with acute or convalescent COVID-19. Both conserved end residues are part of each CDR3. A D gene is named only where the DNA matches it firmly. For some rows the clone size is stated as once, few or many, or as a class when expanded; others skip it.

TRBJ2-7	.	.	TRBV2	TGTGCCAGCAGCCCATTTCGGGAGAACGAGCAGTACTTC	CASSPFRENEQYF
TRBJ2-7	TRBD1	.	TRBV11-2	TGTGCCAGCAGCTTCGGACAGGCCTACGAGCAGTACTTC	CASSFGQAYEQYF
TRBJ2-3	.	.	TRBV29-1	TGCAGCGTTGAAGGTCAGGTCTCAGATACGCAGTATTTT	CSVEGQVSDTQYF
TRBJ1-5	.	.	TRBV19	TGTGCCAGTAGTATAAGTTTGTTGGGCTCTCAGCCCCAGCATTTT	CASSISLLGSQPQHF
TRBJ2-1	TRBD2	.	TRBV5-4	TGTGCCACCTTCCGGGGGGGTGGCGGCGACAATGAGCAGTTCTTC	CATFRGGGGDNEQFF
TRBJ2-1	TRBD2	.	TRBV6-1	TGTGCCAGCAGTGACCCGACTAGCGGGAGGGCCTTGAATGAGCAGTTCTTC	CASSDPTSGRALNEQFF
TRBJ1-6	TRBD1	.	TRBV6-5	TGTGCCAGCTCGGGACAGTTGGTGTCACCCCTCCACTTT	CASSGQLVSPLHF
TRBJ2-5	.	.	TRBV5-4	TGTGCCAGCAGCTTGGCCCAGGGGTTACGGGAGACCCAGTACTTC	CASSLAQGLRETQYF
TRBJ2-3	TRBD2	.	TRBV5-6	TGTGCCAGCCACACCGGATGGGCGGGGGACCGACTCACAGATACGCAGTATTTT	CASHTGWAGDRLTDTQYF
TRBJ2-5	TRBD2	once	TRBV5-1	TGCGCCAGCAGCCTAACTAGCGGGAGTGGCTTGGAGACCCAGTACTTC	CASSLTSGSGLETQYF
TRBJ1-1	.	.	TRBV29-1	TGCAGCGTCGAGAGTCGAGGGAAGAACACTGAAGCTTTCTTT	CSVESRGKNTEAFF
TRBJ2-1	TRBD2	.	TRBV6-5	TGTGCCAGCACTAGCGGGAGTAGGTCCTACAATGAGCAGTTCTTC	CASTSGSRSYNEQFF
TRBJ2-1	TRBD2	.	TRBV5-4	TGTGCCAGCAGCCCAGCGGGAGGGCCGAATGAGCAGTTCTTC	CASSPAGGPNEQFF
TRBJ1-4	.	.	TRBV2	TGTGCCAGCGGTCGGACAGAAGAGAATGAAAAACTGTTTTTT	CASGRTEENEKLFF
TRBJ2-5	.	.	TRBV28	TGTGCCAGCAGTCGAGCGGACCGACTAGAGACCCAGTACTTC	CASSRADRLETQYF
TRBJ1-3	.	.	TRBV5-4	TGTGCCAGCAGCTTGACGGGTGCCGGAAACACCATATATTTT	CASSLTGAGNTIYF
TRBJ1-1	TRBD1	.	TRBV28	TGTGCCAGCTCTTTTACAGGGGCCAACTCACCGAACACTGAAGCTTTCTTT	CASSFTGANSPNTEAFF
TRBJ2-5	TRBD1	.	TRBV6-5	TGTGCCAGCAGCGTGCAGGGGGTGAGGTTGGAGACCCAGTACTTC	CASSVQGVRLETQYF
TRBJ2-3	.	.	TRBV29-1	TGCAGCGTTGAACTTGTTCGGGACAACACAGATACGCAGTATTTT	CSVELVRDNTDTQYF
TRBJ1-2	.	.	TRBV5-1	TGCGCCACCAGCCCCGGGGGAGAAACGGGGGGCTACACCTTC	CATSPGGETGGYTF
TRBJ1-2	TRBD1	.	TRBV28	TGTGCCAGCGGTGGAAGGGGGCCCGACTATGGCTACACCTTC	CASGGRGPDYGYTF
TRBJ2-7	.	.	TRBV15	TGTGCCACCAGCAGAGGGGGACTTGAGCAGTACTTC	CATSRGGLEQYF
TRBJ2-1	.	.	TRBV5-4	TGTGCCAGCAGCCCGACTAGTTCCGATGAGCAGTTCTTC	CASSPTSSDEQFF
TRBJ2-7	.	.	TRBV5-1	TGCGCCAGCATACCCGACTTGAGCTCCTACGAGCAGTACTTC	CASIPDLSSYEQYF
TRBJ2-7	TRBD1	.	TRBV29-1	TGCAGCGTTGAAAAGGGGACAGATGAGCAGTACTTC	CSVEKGTDEQYF
TRBJ2-2	TRBD2	.	TRBV5-4	TGTGCCAGCAGCTTGGGGACTAGTCGAGAGGAGCTGTTTTTT	CASSLGTSREELFF
TRBJ1-1	TRBD1	.	TRBV6-5	TGTGCCAGCACCGTTCCGGGACAGTACACTGAAGCTTTCTTT	CASTVPGQYTEAFF